This T cell receptor beta chain was captured by sequencing in a study of T cell repertoires in cytomegalovirus infection. The study's findings and limits: Accumulated public TCR beta family frequency recognized individuals carrying CMV together with the relevant HLA. Predominance within the ex vivo response was attributable to HLA-C-restricted CMV-specific TCR beta clonotypes.

TCRdb re-derived calls from the reads in MiXCR, one entry per CDR3 protein. Of a few hundred thousand distinct CDR3 sequences in the sample, roughly a third were seen once. Notes on this clonotype: The target antigen is unknown.

The CDR3 is made up of 13 amino acids. CDR1 and CDR2 (germline): MNHEY, SVGEGT. The V end was cut by 5 bases, the J end by 3 bases, with 7 bases between. The source material was cultured PBMCs, sampled from culture after CMV antigen stimulation. The receptor's source is a human donor in good health (CMV status not recorded). Some clones in this sample may be carry-over from other donors' samples. The chain employs TRBV6-2 or TRBV6-3 and TRBJ2-2; D unclear. CDR3 nucleotides: TGTGCCAGCAGTAGATGGTACACCGGGGAGCTGTTTTTT. Residues: CASSRWYTGELFF.